A single sample is the source of the 30 T cell receptor beta chains below, sequenced in a study of CDR3 diversity in severe acne. TCRdb ran MiXCR on the PCR reads and lists one entry per CDR3 protein. Of tens of thousands of distinct CDR3 sequences listed, under 60% are singletons. The sample comprised blood. The receptors stem from a male donor in good health, without acne.

By sample share, this clonotype is medium-sized. The CDR3 spells CAISESLGLSGPLHF. DNA for the CDR3: TGTGCCATCAGTGAGTCGTTAGGTCTCTCGGGACCCCTCCACTTT. V and J are TRBV10-3 and TRBJ1-6; the D is unclear. This CDR3 comprises 15 residues. The ends were cut back, 0 bases at V and 12 bases at J, with 15 bases in the middle. Germline-derived CDR1 and CDR2 are ENHRY and SYGVKD.

This clonotype was observed at least ten times. The DNA of the CDR3 is TGTGCCAGCAGCCCAAGGGCAGTTCAAGAGACCCAGTACTTC. It specifies CASSPRAVQETQYF. The rearrangement uses TRBV7-9 and TRBJ2-5; D is ambiguous. The CDR3 is 14 amino acids. Between the trimmed V and J ends, which lost 5 bases and 2 bases, there was a span of 12 bases. Germline CDR1 is SEHNR and CDR2 is FQNEAQ (reference sequence). The entire variable domain, with the rest obtained from reference TRBV7-9 and TRBJ2-5, is as follows: DTGVSQNPRHKITKRGQNVTFRCDPISEHNRLYWYRQTLGQGPEFLTYFQNEAQLEKSRLLSDRFSAERPKGSFSTLEIQRTEQGDSAMYLCASSPRAVQETQYFGPGTRLLVL.

The genes are TRBV5-1 and TRBJ2-3; possible D gene TRBD1, 6 bases. This CDR3 region has 14 residues. Trimming shortened V by 4 bases and J by 9 bases, and 18 bases separated the two germline ends. Germline V gene lookup returns CDR1 SGHRS and CDR2 YFSETQ. The chain's CDR3 is CASSPSQGPWTQYF. CDR3 nucleotides: TGCGCCAGCAGCCCGTCCCAGGGGCCTTGGACGCAGTATTTT.

The chain joins TRBV2 to TRBJ2-2; D may correspond to TRBD1 or TRBD2 (5 bases each). Germline V gene sequence: CDR1 SNHLY, CDR2 FYNNEI. V gave up 7 bases and J gave up 5 bases, with 14 bases separating them. The CDR3 has 14 residues. CDR3 in amino acids: CASKGPLGTGELFF. CDR3 sequence (DNA): TGTGCCAGCAAGGGACCACTGGGGACCGGGGAGCTGTTTTTT.

The CDR3 loop reads CASSSGTGEQYF. The DNA of the CDR3 is TGCGCCAGCAGTTCCGGGACGGGCGAGCAGTACTTC. V gene TRBV5-1 combines with J gene TRBJ2-7; either TRBD1 or TRBD2 may fit D (5 bases each). V dropped 5 bases and J dropped 6 bases, with 12 bases sitting between them. The CDR3 covers 12 residues. The germline CDR1 and CDR2 sequences are SGHRS and YFSETQ.

The chain combines TRBV25-1 with TRBJ2-7; D is uncertain. This CDR3 is 15 amino acids long. Germline V gene sequence: CDR1 MGHDK, CDR2 SYGVNS. V gave up 8 bases and J gave up 0 bases, with 17 bases separating them. CDR3 bases: TGTGCCAGCTTGAACCTAGGCTTAAGCTCCTACGAGCAGTACTTC. Amino acids: CASLNLGLSSYEQYF.

A few counts support this clonotype. The V and J genes are TRBV7-2 and TRBJ2-7, with a weak D call TRBD1 (5 bases). CDR3 length: 14 amino acids. V dropped 1 base and J dropped 6 bases, with 13 bases sitting between them. CDR1 SGHTA and CDR2 FQGNSA come from the germline V gene. The CDR3 sequence: CASSLGGSVIEQYF. The CDR3 DNA is TGTGCCAGCAGCTTAGGGGGCTCCGTTATCGAGCAGTACTTC. The complete variable domain, with remaining parts taken from reference TRBV7-2 and TRBJ2-7, reads GAGVSQSPSNKVTEKGKDVELRCDPISGHTALYWYRQSLGQGLEFLIYFQGNSAPDKSGLPSDRFSAERTGGSVSTLTIQRTQQEDSAVYLCASSLGGSVIEQYFGPGTRLTVT.

This clonotype rates as medium-sized (0.01 to 0.1%). The J gene is TRBJ2-1, the V gene TRBV9; possible D gene TRBD1, 6 bases. The CDR3 contains 13 residues. V was clipped by 3 bases and J by 9 bases, with 13 bases between them. CDR1 SGDLS and CDR2 YYNGEE come from the germline V gene. CDR3 nucleotides: TGTGCCAGCAGCGACAGGACAGTTACTGAGCAGTTCTTC. Amino acid sequence: CASSDRTVTEQFF. Using reference TRBV9 and TRBJ2-1 for the parts outside the CDR3, the full variable domain is DSGVTQTPKHLITATGQRVTLRCSPRSGDLSVYWYQQSLDQGLQFLIQYYNGEERAKGNILERFSAQQFPDLHSELNLSSLELGDSALYFCASSDRTVTEQFFGPGTRLTVL.

This clonotype was seen once. The chain employs TRBV24-1 and TRBJ2-3; D is perhaps TRBD2 (6 bases). CDR1 and CDR2 from the germline V gene are KGHDR and SFDVKD. The ends were cut back, 4 bases at V and 6 bases at J, with 16 bases in the middle. The CDR3 has 15 amino acids. CDR3 sequence: CATSDPMGGYDTQYF. Here the CDR3 DNA reads TGTGCCACCAGTGACCCCATGGGGGGATACGATACGCAGTATTTT.

This clonotype was seen only a few times. The rearrangement links TRBV24-1 to TRBJ2-2; 8 bases map to TRBD2. In germline, CDR1 is KGHDR, CDR2 SFDVKD. CDR3 length equals 14 residues. With 8 bases clipped from V and 5 bases from J, the junction kept 6 bases outside the gene matches. CDR3 loop: CATKGSSGTGELFF. CDR3 sequence (DNA): TGTGCCACCAAGGGCTCTAGCGGGACCGGGGAGCTGTTTTTT.

Details on this clonotype: The CDR3 end shows no conserved phenylalanine or tryptophan, and so a read error is likely. The J gene is TRBJ2-1, the V gene TRBV9; D is perhaps TRBD2 (5 bases). The CDR3 contains 16 residues. Germline CDR1 SGDLS, CDR2 YYNGEE. V was pared by 0 bases and J by 0 bases, with 10 bases between. The CDR3 DNA is TGTGCCAGCAGCGTAGTCGTAGGGAGCTCCTACAATGAGCAGTTCAGA. Encoded protein: CASSVVVGSSYNEQFR.

CDR3 in amino acids: CASSYSPGTNTEAFF. The CDR3 DNA reads as TGTGCCAGCAGTTACTCTCCGGGAACGAACACTGAAGCTTTCTTT. This sequence joins TRBV9 and TRBJ1-1; unclear D gene. The CDR3 runs to 15 residues. Germline V gives CDR1 SGDLS, CDR2 YYNGEE. V dropped 5 bases and J dropped 1 base, with 15 bases sitting between them.

The chain has TRBV7-9 and TRBJ1-3; 11 bases align to TRBD1. With 5 bases clipped from V and 8 bases from J, the junction kept 8 bases outside the gene matches. This CDR3 has 15 residues. CDR1 and CDR2 from the germline V gene are SEHNR and FQNEAQ (reference sequence). The CDR3 protein is CASSPIGTGGHTIYF. CDR3 nucleotide sequence: TGTGCCAGCAGCCCCATCGGGACAGGGGGACACACCATATATTTT.

The genes are TRBV2 and TRBJ2-2, with a tentative D call TRBD2 (6 bases). Trimming took off 5 bases at V and 6 bases at J, with 16 bases between the two ends. The CDR3 has 15 amino acids. The germline gives CDR1 SNHLY, CDR2 FYNNEI. The CDR3 protein is CASSFFGTGSGELFF. The CDR3 DNA follows: TGTGCCAGCAGTTTCTTCGGGACTGGCTCCGGGGAGCTGTTTTTT.

This chain links TRBV20-1 with TRBJ2-5; 9 bases align to TRBD1. Germline V gene sequence: CDR1 DFQATT, CDR2 SNEGSKA (reference sequence). The CDR3 extends over 15 amino acids. V trimming: 5 bases; J trimming: 5 bases; junction bases outside the gene matches: 12. The CDR3 reads CSADRGTGLWETQYF. CDR3 in DNA: TGCAGTGCTGACCGCGGGACAGGGCTTTGGGAGACCCAGTACTTC.

This clonotype occurred a few times. The chain carries TRBV2 and TRBJ2-7; D is ambiguous. In germline, CDR1 is SNHLY, CDR2 FYNNEI. V shed 4 bases and J shed 3 bases, with 13 bases lying between them. This CDR3 region has 14 residues. CDR3 coding DNA: TGTGCCAGCAGTGTACTCCCTCCGCTCTACGAGCAGTACTTC. Translating gives CASSVLPPLYEQYF.

This clonotype appeared once. V gene TRBV2 combines with J gene TRBJ1-5; D ambiguous. The CDR3 totals 14 residues. Per the germline V gene, CDR1 is SNHLY and CDR2 is FYNNEI. V was pared by 3 bases and J by 3 bases, with 9 bases between. CDR3 coding DNA: TGTGCCAGCAGTGATAACGGTAACAATCAGCCCCAGCATTTT. Translated: CASSDNGNNQPQHF.

The table lists this clonotype with many counts. The CDR3 loop reads CASSLGAAGLWETQYF. CDR3 DNA sequence: TGTGCCAGCAGCTTAGGAGCAGCGGGGCTCTGGGAGACCCAGTACTTC. The V call is TRBV11-2, the J call TRBJ2-5, with 7 positions matching TRBD2. The length of the CDR3 is 16 residues. Germline V gene data show CDR1 as SGHAT and CDR2 as FQNNGV. The V segment lost 1 base and the J segment 5 bases; nucleotides outside the gene matches: 10.

This chain links TRBV19 with TRBJ1-1, with 7 bases lining up with TRBD1. V shed 5 bases, J shed 0 bases, and the junction held 6 bases outside the gene matches. Germline V gene sequence: CDR1 LNHDA, CDR2 SQIVND (reference sequence). The CDR3 totals 15 residues. In nucleotides, the CDR3 is TGTGCCAGTAGTGACAGGGTAATTTTGAACACTGAAGCTTTCTTT. Its translation is CASSDRVILNTEAFF.

This clonotype was seen at least ten times. The chain uses TRBV7-9 and TRBJ1-1; D gene unclear. The germline CDR1 and CDR2 sequences are SEHNR and FQNEAQ (reference sequence). Trimming removed 7 bases from V and 0 bases from J, with 9 bases in between. This CDR3 spans 13 amino acids. The CDR3 loop reads CASKEQMNTEAFF. Here the CDR3 DNA reads TGTGCCAGCAAAGAGCAGATGAACACTGAAGCTTTCTTT.

The rearrangement links TRBV6-5 to TRBJ1-5; D uncertain. Germline values: CDR1 MNHEY, CDR2 SVGAGI. CDR3 length: 15 amino acids. Trimming pared 2 bases from V and 3 bases from J, leaving 11 bases between. Here the CDR3 DNA reads TGTGCCAGCAGTTACAAACAAGCCTACAATCAGCCCCAGCATTTT. Its translation: CASSYKQAYNQPQHF.

This clonotype has just a few counts. This chain uses TRBV10-3 with TRBJ1-5; D is unclear. Trimming cost V 3 bases and J 4 bases, with 10 bases left between them. The germline CDR1 and CDR2 sequences are ENHRY and SYGVKD. This CDR3 is built from 14 residues. Here the CDR3 DNA reads TGTGCCATCAGTGAAGGGCCAGGAAATCAGCCCCAGCATTTT. This sequence encodes CAISEGPGNQPQHF.

V is TRBV7-9 and J is TRBJ1-5; D perhaps matches TRBD2 (6 bases). The J call could be wrong; TRBJ2-2 is a better fit for the DNA end. CDR1 is SEHNR and CDR2 is FQNEAQ in the germline V gene (reference sequence). The length of the CDR3 is 14 residues. CDR3 DNA sequence: TGTGCCAGCAGCTTGCCTAGCGACACCGGGGAGCTGTTTTTT. Amino acids: CASSLPSDTGELFF.

In regard to this clonotype: Here the CDR3 omits its conserved ending phenylalanine or tryptophan, so a read error is the likely source. The limits of the CDR3 on the DNA are not certain, so only TCRdb's listed CDR3 is given. The V call is TRBV5-1, the J call TRBJ2-7. The germline V gene encodes CDR1 SGHRS and CDR2 YFSETQ. Ends included, the CDR3 has 8 residues. CDR3 in amino acids: CASSLQPQ.

In the case of this clonotype: Given a much more abundant clone one base away, this may be a read error. This chain joins TRBV3-1 and TRBJ1-2, with TRBD1 identical over 7 bases. The CDR3 is 11 amino acids. CDR1 LGHDT and CDR2 YNNKEL come from the germline V gene (reference sequence). V shed 3 bases, J shed 10 bases, and the junction held 2 bases outside the gene matches. The DNA for the CDR3 is TGTGCCAGCAGCCAGGGACAGTCCTACACCTTC. Its protein is CASSQGQSYTF.

The rearrangement links TRBV28 to TRBJ2-7; D not resolved. The CDR3 covers 12 residues. Trimming took 5 bases from V and 6 from J, leaving 11 bases between them. The V gene's germline CDR1 is MDHEN and CDR2 SYDVKM. CDR3 amino acids: CASSQLPSEQYF. In DNA form, the CDR3 reads TGTGCCAGCAGTCAGCTCCCCAGCGAGCAGTACTTC.

As concerns this clonotype: With a much larger clone just one base away, this may be a read error. The V gene is TRBV9, the J gene TRBJ2-2; 9 nucleotides align to TRBD1. Germline loops: CDR1 SGDLS, CDR2 YYNGEE. This CDR3 is built from 16 residues. DNA for the CDR3: TGTGCCAGCAGCGTAGGGGGGACAGGGTCCACCGGGGAGCTGTCTTTT. Amino acid sequence: CASSVGGTGSTGELSF.

V usage is TRBV5-6 and J usage is TRBJ1-1, with TRBD1 identical over 11 bases. CDR3 size: 19 residues. Per germline, CDR1 SGHDT and CDR2 YYEEEE. The V and J ends lost 0 bases and 0 bases, in that order; junction bases with no gene match: 10. CDR3 DNA sequence: TGTGCCAGCAGCTTGGTCGGAACGGACAGGGGGCCAATGAACACTGAAGCTTTCTTT. Protein sequence: CASSLVGTDRGPMNTEAFF.

This sequence joins TRBV29-1 and TRBJ1-1; possibly TRBD1 for D (6 bases). The germline V gene has CDR1 SQVTM and CDR2 ANQGSEA. The CDR3 has 16 residues. Trimming left V 8 bases short and J 1 base short, with 23 bases between. The CDR3 sequence: CSSHSRGSKRNTEAFF. Here the CDR3 DNA reads TGCAGCAGCCATAGCAGGGGCTCCAAGCGGAACACTGAAGCTTTCTTT.

The V and J genes are TRBV19 and TRBJ1-6; perhaps TRBD1 as D (5 bases). There are 16 residues in the CDR3. V lost 3 bases and J 7 bases, leaving 16 bases between the germline ends. Germline values: CDR1 LNHDA, CDR2 SQIVND (reference sequence). CDR3 DNA: TGTGCCAGTAGTATCCCCCAGGGAGAGAGGAATTCACCCCTCCACTTT. It codes for CASSIPQGERNSPLHF.